These 10 T cell receptor beta chains were sequenced from one sample in a study of cytomegalovirus exposure and HLA in healthy donors. It was with 60 Vbeta and 13 Jbeta primers that the PCR ran. Sequencing used immunoSEQ multiplex PCR; TCRdb keeps in-frame clones, though not all of them. Altogether roughly 90,000 clones are present, roughly 83% being singletons, with the ten largest covering 2.1%. Sequencing used PBMCs. The receptors were gathered from a man aged 18-30 years in good health and CMV-seronegative.

The genes are TRBV7-8 and TRBJ1-1; no reliable D call. Germline values: CDR1 SGHVS, CDR2 FQNEAQ. The CDR3 length is 11 residues. Trimming stripped 8 bases from V and 7 bases from J, with 11 bases between. The CDR3 region is CASENSGEAFF. The CDR3 DNA sequence: TGTGCCAGCGAGAACTCAGGTGAAGCTTTCTTT. Based on the CDR3 plus reference TRBV7-8 and TRBJ1-1, the full variable domain is GAGVSQSPRYKVAKRGQDVALRCDPISGHVSLFWYQQALGQGPEFLTYFQNEAQLDKSGLPSDRFFAERPEGSVSTLKIQRTQQEDSAVYLCASENSGEAFFGQGTRLTVV.

The chain has TRBV27 and TRBJ2-1; 10 positions agree with TRBD1. The trim removed 7 bases at V and 6 bases at J, leaving 6 bases unmatched. Germline V gene sequence: CDR1 MNHEY, CDR2 SMNVEV (reference sequence). This CDR3 is 14 amino acids long. The CDR3 DNA is TGTGCCAGCACCGGAGGGACAGGGGTCAATGAGCAGTTCTTC. Translating gives CASTGGTGVNEQFF.

The chain has TRBV18 and TRBJ2-2; D is possibly TRBD1 (5 bases). The V gene's germline CDR1 is KGHSH and CDR2 LQKENI. V shed 3 bases and J shed 7 bases, with 15 bases lying between them. CDR3 length: 15 residues. The CDR3 bases are TGTGCCAGCTCACCTAGTTACACAGGTCACGGGGAGCTGTTTTTT. Residues: CASSPSYTGHGELFF.

The V call is TRBV5-1, the J call TRBJ1-1; TRBD1 agrees at 7 bases. Looked up from germline, CDR1 is SGHRS and CDR2 is YFSETQ. The CDR3 spans 15 residues. V lost 0 bases, J lost 0 bases, and 2 bases stayed unmatched. CDR3 in amino acids: CASSLDTGVNTEAFF. In DNA form, the CDR3 reads TGCGCCAGCAGCTTGGATACAGGGGTGAACACTGAAGCTTTCTTT.

Written as DNA, the CDR3 is TGTGCCAGCAGCGTTACTTTAGCGGGAGGGCCGGGCAATGAGCAGTTCTTC. This codes for CASSVTLAGGPGNEQFF. V and J are TRBV9 and TRBJ2-1; 11 nucleotides match TRBD2. Germline V lookup: CDR1 SGDLS, CDR2 YYNGEE. This CDR3 is built from 17 residues. J was trimmed by 6 bases and V by 2 bases; bases with no gene match: 10.

This chain connects TRBV9 to TRBJ2-3, with D tentatively TRBD2 (6 bases). V lost 2 bases and J lost 0, with 10 bases in between. Germline loops: CDR1 SGDLS, CDR2 YYNGEE. CDR3 length equals 15 residues. This chain's CDR3 is CASSVGRASTDTQYF. CDR3 in DNA: TGTGCCAGCAGCGTCGGGAGAGCTAGCACAGATACGCAGTATTTT.

The chain combines TRBV27 with TRBJ1-5, with D unclear. CDR3 size: 15 residues. The germline V and J ends were trimmed by 6 bases and 4 bases, with 16 bases remaining between them. Per germline, CDR1 MNHEY and CDR2 SMNVEV (reference sequence). CDR3 in DNA: TGTGCCAGCAGACCCCCGGGTCCCGAGAATCAGCCCCAGCATTTT. It specifies CASRPPGPENQPQHF.

This rearrangement joins TRBV11-1 to TRBJ2-7, with TRBD2 matching 9 bases. The CDR3 has 16 residues. The ends lost 4 bases at V and 5 bases at J; junction bases unmatched: 12. CDR1 and CDR2 (germline): SGHAT, FQDESV (reference sequence). The DNA for the CDR3 is TGTGCCAGCAGCTCCCTCGGCGGGAGGGCCCGGGACGAGCAGTACTTC. This translates into CASSSLGGRARDEQYF. The full variable domain, rest sourced from reference TRBV11-1 and TRBJ2-7, is EAEVAQSPRYKITEKSQAVAFWCDPISGHATLYWYRQILGQGPELLVQFQDESVVDDSQLPKDRFSAERLKGVDSTLKIQPAELGDSAMYLCASSSLGGRARDEQYFGPGTRLTVT.

J is TRBJ2-2 and V is TRBV5-6, with D perhaps matching TRBD1 (5 bases). This CDR3 is built from 13 residues. Between the trimmed V and J ends, which lost 0 bases and 6 bases, there was a span of 6 bases. Germline V gene data show CDR1 as SGHDT and CDR2 as YYEEEE. CDR3 coding DNA: TGTGCCAGCAGCTTGGGGGGCGCCGGGGAGCTGTTTTTT. Translating gives CASSLGGAGELFF.

The chain combines TRBV28 with TRBJ2-5, with TRBD2 as a possible D gene (6 bases). This CDR3 spans 16 amino acids. The germline V and J ends were trimmed by 1 base and 4 bases, with 16 bases remaining between them. Per germline, CDR1 MDHEN and CDR2 SYDVKM. The CDR3 nucleotides read TGTGCCAGCAGTTTATTGGTGGGAGTGGGGGGAGAGACCCAGTACTTC. It is translated as CASSLLVGVGGETQYF.